This TCR beta chain came from a study of T cell responses to AZD1222 COVID-19 vaccine. TCRdb's table, derived via immunoSEQ multiplex PCR, lists solely in-frame clones and lacks some. The table lists tens of thousands of clones, 80% to 95% of them singletons. This receptor was obtained from an adult who received the AZD1222 COVID-19 vaccine. The starting material was peripheral blood, obtained 28 days after the second AZD1222 dose.

The CDR3 DNA sequence: TGTGCCAGCACCAAGACTAGCGGTAAGAGGGTCAGCACAGATACGCAGTATTTT. Encoded protein: CASTKTSGKRVSTDTQYF. The J gene is TRBJ2-3, the V gene TRBV28; 9 nucleotides align to TRBD2. The CDR3 consists of 18 residues. J lost 0 bases, V lost 7 bases, and 14 bases had no gene match. Germline V lookup: CDR1 MDHEN, CDR2 SYDVKM.